This TCR beta chain was sequenced for a study of blood T cell repertoires in COVID-19 (dated by TCRdb to between 2020 and 2021). For the study in its entirety: Samples covering the acute and convalescent phases of COVID-19 were provided by collaborators in the United States, Italy and Spain. Deeply sampled blood TCRbeta repertoires from subjects exposed to, actively infected with, or recovered from COVID-19 were included in the dataset. The repertoires were released in a freely available public database intended as a resource for research on the immune response to SARS-CoV-2. Nearly every sample came with metadata listing a de-identified subject ID, COVID-19 status, age in years and sex. Where available, HLA class I and class II types were obtained from metadata supplied by the sample provider rather than from assay-based typing. The material from the prospective study consisted of cDNA or gDNA derived from T cells, B-cell-depleted T cells, or PBMCs. Samples came from the ongoing ImmuneRACE study (first 160 participants) plus 1,254 subjects from 6 global collaborators. General conclusions and limits of the study: The quantity of clinical and demographic metadata differed by source and by participant and was supplied without curation.

TCRbeta CDR3 regions were amplified from genomic DNA by means of the immunoSEQ Assay, a bias-controlled multiplex PCR. In the original analysis: Nucleated cell counts per sample were estimated from amplification of reference gene primers within the assay. To quantify the absolute abundance of each unique TCRbeta CDR3 rearrangement, sequence reads were collapsed and filtered. Productive Simpson clonality was computed per sample as the square root of Simpson's diversity index over productive rearrangements. The clones in this table, taken by TCRdb from immuneACCESS, are in-frame only. Not every clone is retained; where verified, under half of the shortfall comes from an unresolved V gene, and the cause of the rest is unknown. The DNA was the basis for D and trimming; V, J and clone size are from that table. The sample has some 260,000 clones on record, about 79% of them singletons. The ten largest clonotypes hold approximately 9.1% of the sample.

Remarks on this clone: There is no known antigen for this receptor. There are no base qualities to consult, and no much larger clone falls within one base.

From the cysteine up to the phenylalanine, the CDR3 has a length of 14 residues. CDR3 DNA is the only sequence kept; it has 42 bases, read in frame from the first base. V is reduced by 0 bases and J by 7 bases, leaving a spacing of 12 bases between them. Sequences GTSNPN (CDR1) and SVGIG (CDR2) are obtained from the germline V gene (reference sequence). Each collaborating institution followed its own protocols to collect whole blood in K2EDTA tubes. For TCRbeta analysis, collaborators shipped samples in one of three forms: frozen whole blood, isolated PBMCs, or DNA extracted from either of those sample types.

This receptor was identified in a man at least 80 years old with acute or convalescent COVID-19. The source material was peripheral blood. The sequence joins TRBV30 to TRBJ1-4, and possibly TRBD1, on 6 matching bases. The nucleotides read TGTGCCTGGAGTGTACAGGGTGGCGGTGAAAAACTGTTTTTT. The encoded protein is CAWSVQGGGEKLFF.